This TCR beta chain was obtained from a study of T cell changes during pregnancy in multiple sclerosis. Produced via immunoSEQ multiplex PCR; TCRdb's table is partial and in-frame only. Here the sample spans 60,000 to 85,000 clones, around 94% being singletons. The germline V and J ends were trimmed by 6 bases and 1 base, with 16 bases remaining between them. CDR1 and CDR2 (germline): KGHSH, LQKENI. CDR3 length equals 15 residues. This sequence joins TRBV18 and TRBJ2-7; D perhaps matches TRBD1 (6 bases). Sequencing was performed on peripheral blood, taken in the third trimester of pregnancy. This clonotype originated in a female donor with multiple sclerosis, enrolled in a pregnancy study. The CDR3 DNA follows: TGTGCCAGCTCGGTTGACAGGCCCCCTTCCTACGAGCAGTACTTC. It translates to CASSVDRPPSYEQYF.